This T cell receptor (beta chain) is from a study of shared clonotypes between healthy human individuals. Study as a whole: Contributing individuals were a couple of females and a few males aged 18 to 49.

V lost 2 bases, J lost 8 bases, and 6 bases stayed unmatched. Germline lookup yields CDR1 MNHEY and CDR2 SMNVEV (reference sequence). This CDR3 region has 15 residues. Naive CD8 populations comprised CD45RO-negative cells positively selected for CCR7, excluding terminally differentiated effector memory CD45RA+ cells. The protocol was immunoSEQ multiplex PCR, while the TCRdb copy is restricted to in-frame clones and leaves out a portion. The sample lists 1.5 million to 2.5 million clones; approximately 95% were seen once. The receptor was derived from a man younger than 30 in good health. The chain couples TRBV27 to TRBJ2-2, with 9 bases lining up with TRBD2. The sample comprised naive CD8+ T cells sorted from blood. In DNA, the CDR3 is TGTGCCAGCAGTTTAATAGCGGGAGAAGCGGGGGAGCTGTTTTTT. Translation: CASSLIAGEAGELFF.